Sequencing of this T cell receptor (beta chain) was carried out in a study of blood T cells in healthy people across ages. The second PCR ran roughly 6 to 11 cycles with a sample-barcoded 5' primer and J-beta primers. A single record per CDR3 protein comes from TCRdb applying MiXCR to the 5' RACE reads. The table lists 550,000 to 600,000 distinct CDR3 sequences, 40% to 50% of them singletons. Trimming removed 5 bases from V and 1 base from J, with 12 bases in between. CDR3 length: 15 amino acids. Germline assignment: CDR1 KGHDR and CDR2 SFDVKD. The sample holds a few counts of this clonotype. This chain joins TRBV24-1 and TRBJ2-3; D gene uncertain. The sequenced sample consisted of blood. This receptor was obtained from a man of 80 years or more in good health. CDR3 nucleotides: TGTGCCACCAGTGGCCGAGCAGGAGGCACAGATACGCAGTATTTT. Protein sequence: CATSGRAGGTDTQYF.